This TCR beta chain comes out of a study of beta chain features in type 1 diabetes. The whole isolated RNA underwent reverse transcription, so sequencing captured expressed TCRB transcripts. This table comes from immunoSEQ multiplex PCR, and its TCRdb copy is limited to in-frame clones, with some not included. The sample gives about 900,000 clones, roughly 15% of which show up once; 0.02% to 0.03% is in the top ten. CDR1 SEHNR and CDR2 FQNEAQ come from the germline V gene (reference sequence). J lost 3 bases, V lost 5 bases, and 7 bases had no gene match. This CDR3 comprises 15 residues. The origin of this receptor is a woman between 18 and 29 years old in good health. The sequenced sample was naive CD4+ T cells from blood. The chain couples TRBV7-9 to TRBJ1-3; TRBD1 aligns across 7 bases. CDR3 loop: CASSAAGGVGNTIYF. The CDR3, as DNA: TGTGCCAGCAGCGCAGCAGGGGGGGTTGGAAACACCATATATTTT.